The clone carrying this T cell receptor (beta chain) was detected only a few times. Repertoires were generated with immunoSEQ multiplex PCR, while TCRdb's copy carries only in-frame clones and drops some. This table holds some 700,000 clones, approximately 83% found once. There are 14 residues in the CDR3. The V end was cut by 3 bases, the J end by 3 bases, with 9 bases between. Germline CDR1 MGHRA, CDR2 YSYEKL. The data belong to a study of shared T cell receptors in the human thymus. Separately, the same data were catalogued under a study of human thymus T cells. As that report states: Donors consisted of healthy Finnish infants (having corrective surgery for congenital heart defects). Thymus pieces cut out during corrective heart surgery were the tissue that was used. Thymic and blood repertoires seemed to favor certain V and J genes. A high degree of thymic repertoire overlap among unrelated individuals was reported in related research.

The chain couples TRBV4-1 to TRBJ2-1; D might be TRBD1 (5 bases). This TCR was sampled from a girl less than two years old with a congenital heart defect. Specimen: thymocytes. CDR3 sequence reads: CASSQGPLYNEQFF. The CDR3 DNA is TGCGCCAGCAGCCAGGGGCCACTCTACAATGAGCAGTTCTTC.